This TCR beta chain was obtained from a study of blood T cells in healthy people across ages. On this clonotype itself: Its antigen is unknown.

V gave up 4 bases and J gave up 1 base, with 12 bases separating them. Germline CDR1 is SGHRS and CDR2 is YFSETQ. This CDR3 has 15 amino acids. PCR was performed a second time for about 7 to 11 cycles using a sample-barcoded 5' primer and a J-beta primer mix. One entry per CDR3 protein, called by TCRdb with MiXCR from the 5' RACE reads. This sample carries about 1,000,000 distinct CDR3 sequences, 40% to 45% of them seen once, and the ten largest clones take about 19%. Study-level findings and limits: Naive T cell percentage strongly correlated with TCR beta diversity.

The TCR comes from a woman aged 60-70 years in good health. The chain combines TRBV5-1 with TRBJ2-1; possible D gene TRBD2, 6 bases. The sequenced sample was blood. CDR3 sequence reads: CASSRIAASYNEQFF. Written as DNA, the CDR3 is TGCGCCAGCAGCAGAATAGCGGCTTCCTACAATGAGCAGTTCTTC.